This T cell receptor (beta chain) stems from a study of regulatory T cells in long-lasting Graves disease. Study-wide context: The term persistent Graves' disease signified upward of 5 years on antithyroid drugs with positive TSH receptor antibodies.

A remark on this clonotype: Its antigen is as yet unknown. This likely stems from a read error, as it lies one base from a far larger clone.

Time point: persistent/refractory GD, antithyroid drugs over 5 years with positive TRAb. The TCR library was made from RNA that had been extracted from PBMCs in TRIzol. Study conclusions and caveats: It was in persistent disease that TRBV28, TRBJ1-2 and TRBJ2-5 were favored.

V was shortened by 4 bases and J by 4 bases, with 16 bases between the two germline ends. The CDR3 length is 15 residues. From germline, CDR1 is MNHEY and CDR2 SVGAGI. Construction of the TCR beta libraries employed iRepertoire HTBI primers in conjunction with Arm-PCR of CDR3 regions. TCRdb ran MiXCR on the multiplex PCR reads and lists one entry per CDR3 protein. The sample holds more than 300,000 distinct CDR3 sequences, about 20% seen once. The sequencing here drew on peripheral blood mononuclear cells (PBMCs), taken when the disease was refractory, from a patient treated with antithyroid drugs. The receptor was isolated from a female donor with Graves disease. V usage is TRBV6-5 and J usage is TRBJ1-1, with D hard to call. This CDR3 reads CASSSLQRATTEAFF. The CDR3 DNA follows: TGTGCCAGCAGTTCATTACAACGGGCGACCACTGAAGCTTTCTTT.